The 18 T cell receptor beta chains below were found in one sample sequenced in a study of T cell responses to AZD1222 COVID-19 vaccine. Clones were sequenced by immunoSEQ multiplex PCR, and TCRdb holds only the in-frame ones, with some missing. The sample lists around 130,000 clones, over 75% seen once, with about 4.5% in the top ten. The sequences come from peripheral blood, collected on day 0 of AZD1222 vaccination. These receptors all come from an adult in good health.

J is TRBJ1-6 and V is TRBV2; tentative D call: TRBD1 (6 bases). The CDR3 has 17 residues. The germline V gene has CDR1 SNHLY and CDR2 FYNNEI. Trimming cost V 6 bases and J 0 bases, with 15 bases left between them. The CDR3 loop is CASRWGQQSSYNSPLHF. The CDR3 DNA sequence: TGTGCCAGCAGATGGGGACAACAGAGCTCCTATAATTCACCCCTCCACTTT.

The chain links TRBV11-2 to TRBJ1-3, with TRBD1 matching 9 bases. This CDR3 comprises 15 residues. Germline V gene sequence: CDR1 SGHAT, CDR2 FQNNGV. V gave up 8 bases and J gave up 0 bases; unmatched junction bases: 5. This CDR3 reads CASFGQGSSGNTIYF. The CDR3 coding sequence is TGTGCCAGCTTTGGACAGGGGAGCTCTGGAAACACCATATATTTT.

The chain couples TRBV19 to TRBJ2-2; D not resolved. Trimming cost V 1 base and J 6 bases, with 12 bases left between them. The length of the CDR3 is 15 residues. The germline CDR1 and CDR2 sequences are LNHDA and SQIVND (reference sequence). The CDR3 protein is CASSIVQVGSGELFF. The DNA of the CDR3 is TGTGCCAGTAGTATAGTGCAGGTTGGGTCCGGGGAGCTGTTTTTT.

This chain links TRBV7-8 with TRBJ2-5, with TRBD2 as a possible D gene (6 bases). This CDR3 contains 16 residues. V was trimmed by 6 bases and J by 8 bases, leaving 25 bases between them. The germline gives CDR1 SGHVS, CDR2 FQNEAQ. Here the CDR3 DNA reads TGTGCCAGCAGTTTAATGGGGGGAAGCCCCCGACAAACCCAGTACTTC. It specifies CASSLMGGSPRQTQYF. Full variable domain (missing parts from reference TRBV7-8 and TRBJ2-5): GAGVSQSPRYKVAKRGQDVALRCDPISGHVSLFWYQQALGQGPEFLTYFQNEAQLDKSGLPSDRFFAERPEGSVSTLKIQRTQQEDSAVYLCASSLMGGSPRQTQYFGPGTRLLVL.

The chain carries TRBV27 and TRBJ1-2; TRBD1 is a possible D gene (5 bases). Trimming cost V 7 bases and J 4 bases, with 10 bases left between them. This CDR3 region has 12 residues. Germline V gives CDR1 MNHEY, CDR2 SMNVEV (reference sequence). CDR3: CASTRGGYGYTF. The CDR3 DNA sequence: TGTGCCAGCACCCGGGGGGGCTATGGCTACACCTTC.

The chain joins TRBV7-9 to TRBJ2-1, with D perhaps matching TRBD2 (5 bases). The CDR3 length is 16 residues. CDR1 SEHNR and CDR2 FQNEAQ come from the germline V gene (reference sequence). Trimming left V 5 bases short and J 6 bases short, with 20 bases between. In nucleotides, the CDR3 is TGTGCCAGCAGCCCCAAGCTCTCGGGAACGGGCAATGAGCAGTTCTTC. Translation: CASSPKLSGTGNEQFF.

J is TRBJ2-3 and V is TRBV3-1 (or the pseudogene TRBV3-2); no clear D. Germline CDR1 LGHDT, CDR2 YNNKEL (reference sequence). V lost 2 bases and J 0 bases, leaving 21 bases between the germline ends. The CDR3 runs 19 residues. The CDR3 bases are TGTGCCAGCAGCCAACCTTCCCGCGGAGTCCCCTCTAGCACAGATACGCAGTATTTT. This sequence encodes CASSQPSRGVPSSTDTQYF.

The chain couples TRBV11-2 to TRBJ2-7, with 7 bases matching TRBD1. V shed 3 bases and J 2 bases; nucleotides not matched to a gene: 4. Germline V CDR1 and CDR2: SGHAT, FQNNGV. The CDR3 spans 14 residues. The CDR3 DNA follows: TGTGCCAGCAGCTTTGACGACAGGGCCTACGAGCAGTACTTC. It codes for CASSFDDRAYEQYF.

V gene TRBV6-5 combines with J gene TRBJ2-2; D call uncertain. CDR1 MNHEY and CDR2 SVGAGI come from the germline V gene. The CDR3 has 16 residues. V gave up 4 bases and J gave up 6 bases, with 18 bases separating them. CDR3 amino acids: CASSSLLISHSGELFF. The CDR3 DNA is TGTGCCAGCAGTTCCCTCCTAATAAGTCATTCCGGGGAGCTGTTTTTT.

The genes are TRBV18 and TRBJ2-7, with TRBD2 as a possible D gene (5 bases). Trimming took off 5 bases at V and 2 bases at J, with 19 bases between the two ends. Germline V gene lookup returns CDR1 KGHSH and CDR2 LQKENI. The CDR3 covers 16 residues. CDR3 nucleotides: TGTGCCAGCTCAACGTCGGGGTTCATTTCCCCCTACGAGCAGTACTTC. Amino acid sequence: CASSTSGFISPYEQYF. Filled out from reference TRBV18 and TRBJ2-7, the complete variable domain reads NAGVMQNPRHLVRRRGQEARLRCSPMKGHSHVYWYRQLPEEGLKFMVYLQKENIIDESGMPKERFSAEFPKEGPSILRIQQVVRGDSAAYFCASSTSGFISPYEQYFGPGTRLTVT.

This chain joins TRBV12-3 or TRBV12-4 and TRBJ1-1; no clear D gene. The CDR3 has 13 amino acids. V gave up 4 bases and J gave up 0 bases, with 6 bases separating them. The CDR3 DNA reads TGTGCCAGCAGTTCGGGCTTGAACACTGAAGCTTTCTTT. It codes for CASSSGLNTEAFF.

The chain is built from TRBV30 and TRBJ2-7; TRBD2 matches 7 bases. CDR1 GTSNPN and CDR2 SVGIG come from the germline V gene (reference sequence). The CDR3 consists of 15 residues. V lost 1 base, J lost 4 bases, and 10 bases stayed unmatched. CDR3 region: CAWSGGVPGGYEQYF. The CDR3 DNA is TGTGCCTGGAGTGGAGGAGTCCCGGGGGGTTACGAGCAGTACTTC.

The V gene is TRBV2, the J gene TRBJ1-4; D is uncertain. V lost 4 bases and J 8 bases, leaving 5 bases between the germline ends. The CDR3 consists of 11 residues. The germline CDR1 and CDR2 sequences are SNHLY and FYNNEI. The CDR3: CASSVREKLFF. The CDR3 bases are TGTGCCAGCAGTGTAAGGGAAAAACTGTTTTTT.

The chain links TRBV19 to TRBJ2-7; the match to TRBD1 covers 9 bases. The CDR3 is 17 amino acids. Trimming at V came to 1 base and at J to 7 bases, leaving 14 bases not matched to a gene. Germline-derived CDR1 and CDR2 are LNHDA and SQIVND (reference sequence). The CDR3 sequence: CASSIGAGTGYRHEQYF. As DNA, the CDR3 is TGTGCCAGTAGTATAGGAGCCGGGACAGGGTACCGTCATGAGCAGTACTTC. Full variable domain (rest looked up from reference TRBV19 and TRBJ2-7): DGGITQSPKYLFRKEGQNVTLSCEQNLNHDAMYWYRQDPGQGLRLIYYSQIVNDFQKGDIAEGYSVSREKKESFPLTVTSAQKNPTAFYLCASSIGAGTGYRHEQYFGPGTRLTVT.

This clone was seen a single time. The gene calls are TRBV19 and TRBJ1-1, with D tentatively TRBD1 (6 bases). Germline values: CDR1 LNHDA, CDR2 SQIVND (reference sequence). The CDR3 spans 14 residues. Trimming stripped 4 bases from V and 1 base from J, with 10 bases between. The CDR3 nucleotides read TGTGCCAGTAGTACCCCCAGGGGGAACACTGAAGCTTTCTTT. Translated: CASSTPRGNTEAFF.

The V call is TRBV5-4, the J call TRBJ2-5; D uncertain. CDR1 is SGHNT and CDR2 is YYREEE in the germline V gene (reference sequence). The V and J ends lost 0 bases and 1 base respectively, with 7 bases between them. This CDR3 comprises 14 residues. For the CDR3, the DNA is TGTGCCAGCAGCTTGGATCGGCGCCAAGAGACCCAGTACTTC. Its translation is CASSLDRRQETQYF. The entire variable domain, with the rest obtained from reference TRBV5-4 and TRBJ2-5, is as follows: ETGVTQSPTHLIKTRGQQVTLRCSSQSGHNTVSWYQQALGQGPQFIFQYYREEENGRGNFPPRFSGLQFPNYSSELNVNALELDDSALYLCASSLDRRQETQYFGPGTRLLVL.

This clone is a singleton in its sample. This chain links TRBV4-1 with TRBJ1-3; 7 bases are a match to TRBD1. This CDR3 has 16 amino acids. Trimming removed 1 base from V and 4 bases from J; junction bases left unmatched: 7. Germline loops: CDR1 MGHRA, CDR2 YSYEKL. The CDR3 here is CASSQVGGRRGNTIYF. DNA for the CDR3: TGCGCCAGCAGCCAAGTAGGGGGCCGACGGGGAAACACCATATATTTT.

This chain links TRBV5-3 with TRBJ1-5; D gene ambiguous. TRBV5-3 is marked as an open reading frame, function uncertain. Trimming left V 1 base short and J 3 bases short, with 14 bases between. The CDR3 consists of 16 residues. CDR3 in amino acids: CARSLLQEGPNQPQHF. CDR3 DNA sequence: TGTGCCAGAAGCTTGTTGCAGGAAGGACCCAATCAGCCCCAGCATTTT.